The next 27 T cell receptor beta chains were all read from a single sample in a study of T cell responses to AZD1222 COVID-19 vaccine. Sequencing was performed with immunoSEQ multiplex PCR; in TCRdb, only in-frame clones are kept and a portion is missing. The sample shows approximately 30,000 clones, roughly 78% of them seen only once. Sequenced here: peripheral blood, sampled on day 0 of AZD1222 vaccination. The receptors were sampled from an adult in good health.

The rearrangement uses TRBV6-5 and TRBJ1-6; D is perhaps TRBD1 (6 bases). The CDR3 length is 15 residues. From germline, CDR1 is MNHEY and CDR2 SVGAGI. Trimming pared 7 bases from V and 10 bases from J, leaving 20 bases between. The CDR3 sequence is CASTYQGSSSSPLHF. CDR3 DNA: TGTGCCAGCACCTACCAGGGGAGCTCAAGCTCACCCCTCCACTTT.

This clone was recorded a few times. CDR3 region: CAISRTGAGQPQHF. CDR3 bases: TGTGCCATCAGTCGGACAGGGGCGGGGCAGCCCCAGCATTTT. The gene calls are TRBV10-3 and TRBJ1-5; 9 nucleotides match TRBD1. Looked up from germline, CDR1 is ENHRY and CDR2 is SYGVKD. This CDR3 region has 14 residues. Unmatched junction bases numbered 6, after V lost 5 bases and J lost 7 bases.

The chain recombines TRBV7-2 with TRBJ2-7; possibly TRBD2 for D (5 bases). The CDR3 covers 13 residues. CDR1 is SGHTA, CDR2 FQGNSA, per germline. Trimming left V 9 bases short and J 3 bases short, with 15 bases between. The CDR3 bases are TGTGCCAGTCTGGGTGGGGAGAGCTACGAGCAGTACTTC. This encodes CASLGGESYEQYF.

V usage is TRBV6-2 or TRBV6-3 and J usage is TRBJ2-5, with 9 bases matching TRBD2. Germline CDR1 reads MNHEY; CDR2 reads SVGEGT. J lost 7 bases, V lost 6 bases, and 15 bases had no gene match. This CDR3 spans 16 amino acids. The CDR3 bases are TGTGCCAGCAGCCCTGGGCTAGCGGGACCCGATGGGACCCAGTACTTC. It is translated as CASSPGLAGPDGTQYF.

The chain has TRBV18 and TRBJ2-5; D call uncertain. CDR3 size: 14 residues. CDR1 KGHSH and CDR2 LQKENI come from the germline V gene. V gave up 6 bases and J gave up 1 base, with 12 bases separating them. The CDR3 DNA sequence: TGTGCCAGCTCCCCTAGTATCATCCAAGAGACCCAGTACTTC. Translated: CASSPSIIQETQYF.

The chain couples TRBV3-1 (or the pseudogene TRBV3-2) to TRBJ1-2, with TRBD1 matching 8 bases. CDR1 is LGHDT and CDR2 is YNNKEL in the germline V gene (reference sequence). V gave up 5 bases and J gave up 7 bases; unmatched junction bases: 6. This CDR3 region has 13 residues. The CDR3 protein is CASSDTGGRGYTF. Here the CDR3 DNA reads TGTGCCAGCAGCGACACAGGGGGGCGTGGCTACACCTTC.

CDR3 loop: CASSFSGSPLHF. In nucleotides, the CDR3 is TGTGCCAGCAGTTTTTCGGGTTCACCCCTCCACTTT. V gene TRBV12-3 or TRBV12-4 combines with J gene TRBJ1-6; no clear D gene. The CDR3 totals 12 residues. Trimming removed 3 bases at V and 9 bases at J, with 6 bases between.

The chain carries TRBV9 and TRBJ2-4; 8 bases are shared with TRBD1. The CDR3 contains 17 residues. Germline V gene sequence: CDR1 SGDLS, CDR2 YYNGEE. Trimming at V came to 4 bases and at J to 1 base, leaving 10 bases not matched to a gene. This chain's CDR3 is CASSPRQGKEAKNIQYF. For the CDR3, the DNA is TGTGCCAGCAGCCCAAGACAGGGGAAAGAGGCCAAAAACATTCAGTACTTC. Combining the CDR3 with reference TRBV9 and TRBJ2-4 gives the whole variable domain DSGVTQTPKHLITATGQRVTLRCSPRSGDLSVYWYQQSLDQGLQFLIQYYNGEERAKGNILERFSAQQFPDLHSELNLSSLELGDSALYFCASSPRQGKEAKNIQYFGAGTRLSVL.

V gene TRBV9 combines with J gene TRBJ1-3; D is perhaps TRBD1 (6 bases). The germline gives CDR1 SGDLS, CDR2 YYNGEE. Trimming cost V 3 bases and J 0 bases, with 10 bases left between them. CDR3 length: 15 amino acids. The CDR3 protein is CASSAQGGSGNTIYF. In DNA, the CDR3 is TGTGCCAGCAGCGCACAGGGAGGCTCTGGAAACACCATATATTTT. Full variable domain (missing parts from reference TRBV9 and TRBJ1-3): DSGVTQTPKHLITATGQRVTLRCSPRSGDLSVYWYQQSLDQGLQFLIQYYNGEERAKGNILERFSAQQFPDLHSELNLSSLELGDSALYFCASSAQGGSGNTIYFGEGSWLTVV.

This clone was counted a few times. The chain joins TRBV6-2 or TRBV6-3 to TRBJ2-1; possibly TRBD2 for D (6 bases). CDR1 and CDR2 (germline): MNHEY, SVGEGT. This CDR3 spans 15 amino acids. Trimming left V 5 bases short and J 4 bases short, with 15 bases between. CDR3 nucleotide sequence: TGTGCCAGCAGTCTCGATCGGGCGGGGTACAATGAGCAGTTCTTC. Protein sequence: CASSLDRAGYNEQFF.

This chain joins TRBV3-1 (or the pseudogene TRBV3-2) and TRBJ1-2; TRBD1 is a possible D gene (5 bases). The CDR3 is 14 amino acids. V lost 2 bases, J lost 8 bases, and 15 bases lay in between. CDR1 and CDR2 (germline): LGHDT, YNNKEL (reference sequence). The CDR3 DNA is TGTGCCAGCAGCCAACACCGGGCCCCAGGGGGCTACACCTTC. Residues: CASSQHRAPGGYTF.

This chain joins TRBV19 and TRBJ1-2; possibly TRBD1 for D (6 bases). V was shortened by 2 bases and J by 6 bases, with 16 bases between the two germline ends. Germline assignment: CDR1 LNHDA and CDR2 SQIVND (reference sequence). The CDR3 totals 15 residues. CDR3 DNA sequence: TGTGCCAGTAGTATACCGGGACATAGAGTCAATGGCTACACCTTC. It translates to CASSIPGHRVNGYTF.

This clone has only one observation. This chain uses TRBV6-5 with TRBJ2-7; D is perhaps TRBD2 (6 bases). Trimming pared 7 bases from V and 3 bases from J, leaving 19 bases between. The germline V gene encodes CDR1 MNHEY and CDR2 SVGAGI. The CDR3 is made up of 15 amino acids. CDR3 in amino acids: CASTLVAGRNYEQYF. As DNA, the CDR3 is TGTGCCAGCACCCTAGTGGCGGGGAGAAACTACGAGCAGTACTTC.

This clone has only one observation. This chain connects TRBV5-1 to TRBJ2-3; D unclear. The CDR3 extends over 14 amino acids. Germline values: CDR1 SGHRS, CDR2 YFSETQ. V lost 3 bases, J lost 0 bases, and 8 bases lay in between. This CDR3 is CASSYLSSTDTQYF. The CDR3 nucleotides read TGCGCCAGCAGCTACTTATCTAGCACAGATACGCAGTATTTT.

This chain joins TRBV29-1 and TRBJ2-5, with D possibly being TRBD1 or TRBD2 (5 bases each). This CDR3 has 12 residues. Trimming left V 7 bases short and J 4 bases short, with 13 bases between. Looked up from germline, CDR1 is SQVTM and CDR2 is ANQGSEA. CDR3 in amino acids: CSGQTRGETQYF. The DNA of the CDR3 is TGCAGCGGACAAACGAGGGGAGAGACCCAGTACTTC.

CDR3 region: CATSDSSLAPGANVLTF. The CDR3 region has the DNA TGTGCCACCAGTGATTCCTCTCTAGCTCCAGGGGCCAACGTCCTGACTTTC. The chain joins TRBV24-1 to TRBJ2-6; a possible D gene is TRBD2 (5 bases). V was shortened by 2 bases and J by 4 bases, with 14 bases between the two germline ends. This CDR3 contains 17 residues. Germline assignment: CDR1 KGHDR and CDR2 SFDVKD.

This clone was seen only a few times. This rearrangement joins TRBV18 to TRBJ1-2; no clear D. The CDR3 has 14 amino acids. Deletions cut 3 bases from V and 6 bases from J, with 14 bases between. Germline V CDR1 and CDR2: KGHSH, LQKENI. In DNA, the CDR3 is TGTGCCAGCTCACCTGTTGGGCACGGGAATGGCTACACCTTC. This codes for CASSPVGHGNGYTF.

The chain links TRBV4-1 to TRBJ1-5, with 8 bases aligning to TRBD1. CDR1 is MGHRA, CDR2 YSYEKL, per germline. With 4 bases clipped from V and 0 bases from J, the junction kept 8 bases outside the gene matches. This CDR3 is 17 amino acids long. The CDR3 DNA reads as TGCGCCAGCAGCCCGGACAGGGCCACCTTTAGCAATCAGCCCCAGCATTTT. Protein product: CASSPDRATFSNQPQHF.

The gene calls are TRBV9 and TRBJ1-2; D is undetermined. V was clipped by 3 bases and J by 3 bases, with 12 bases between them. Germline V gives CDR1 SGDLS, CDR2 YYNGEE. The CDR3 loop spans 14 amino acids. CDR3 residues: CASSATGIDYGYTF. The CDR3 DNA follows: TGTGCCAGCAGCGCTACCGGTATCGACTATGGCTACACCTTC.

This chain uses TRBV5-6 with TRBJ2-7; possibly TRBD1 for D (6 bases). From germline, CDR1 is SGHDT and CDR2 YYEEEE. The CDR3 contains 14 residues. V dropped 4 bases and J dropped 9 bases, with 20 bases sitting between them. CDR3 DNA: TGTGCCAGCAGCCACGCCGGGACAACCCTAGGGCAGTACGTC. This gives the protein CASSHAGTTLGQYV.

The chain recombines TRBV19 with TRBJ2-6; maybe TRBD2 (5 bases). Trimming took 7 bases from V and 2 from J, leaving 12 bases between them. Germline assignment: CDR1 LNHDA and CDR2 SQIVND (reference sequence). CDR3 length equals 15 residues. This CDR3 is CASIGWRTGANVLTF. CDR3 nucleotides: TGTGCCAGTATTGGGTGGAGGACTGGGGCCAACGTCCTGACTTTC.

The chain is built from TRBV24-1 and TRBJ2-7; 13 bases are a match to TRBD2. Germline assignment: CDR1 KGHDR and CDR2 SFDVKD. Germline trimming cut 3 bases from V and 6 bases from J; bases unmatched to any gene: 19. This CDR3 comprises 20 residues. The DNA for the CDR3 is TGTGCCACCAGTGATACCCCGGGACTAGCGGGGCTGGGTGGCTGGGGCGAGCAGTACGTC. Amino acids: CATSDTPGLAGLGGWGEQYV.

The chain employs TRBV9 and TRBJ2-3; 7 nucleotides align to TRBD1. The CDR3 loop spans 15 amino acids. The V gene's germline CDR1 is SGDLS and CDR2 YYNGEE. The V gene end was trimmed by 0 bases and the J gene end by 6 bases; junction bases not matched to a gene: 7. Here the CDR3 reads CASSVEGAEGDTQYF. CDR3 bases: TGTGCCAGCAGCGTAGAGGGGGCAGAGGGGGATACGCAGTATTTT.

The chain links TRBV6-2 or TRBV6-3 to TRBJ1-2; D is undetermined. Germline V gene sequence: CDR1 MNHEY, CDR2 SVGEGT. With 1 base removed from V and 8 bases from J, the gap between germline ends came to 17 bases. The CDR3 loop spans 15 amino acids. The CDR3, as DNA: TGTGCCAGCAGTTACTTGCAGAGGCTCAGAGGGGGCTACACCTTC. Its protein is CASSYLQRLRGGYTF.

The CDR3 coding sequence is TGTGCCAGCAGTGCAGGGGGACAGGGAGGCGATGAGCAGTTCTTC. Protein product: CASSAGGQGGDEQFF. J is TRBJ2-1 and V is TRBV6-4; 9 bases match TRBD1. J lost 8 bases, V lost 4 bases, and 9 bases had no gene match. Looked up from germline, CDR1 is MRHNA and CDR2 is SNTAGT. CDR3 length: 15 amino acids.

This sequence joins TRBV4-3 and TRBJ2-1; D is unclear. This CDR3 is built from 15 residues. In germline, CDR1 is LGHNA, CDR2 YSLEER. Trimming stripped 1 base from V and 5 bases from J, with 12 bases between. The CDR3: CASSQVGSRNNEQFF. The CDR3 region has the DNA TGCGCCAGCAGCCAAGTGGGATCGAGAAACAATGAGCAGTTCTTC.

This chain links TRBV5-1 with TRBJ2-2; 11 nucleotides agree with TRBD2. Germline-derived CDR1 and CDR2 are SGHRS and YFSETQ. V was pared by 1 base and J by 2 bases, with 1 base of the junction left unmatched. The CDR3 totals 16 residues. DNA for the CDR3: TGCGCCAGCAGCTTGACTAGCGGGGGAAACACCGGGGAGCTGTTTTTT. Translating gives CASSLTSGGNTGELFF.